Here is one T cell receptor (beta chain) with its context. Repertoires were generated with immunoSEQ multiplex PCR, while TCRdb's copy carries only in-frame clones and drops some. This table has more than 70,000 clones, roughly 96% appearing once. The data originate from a study of technical replicates of blood from a few donors. The CDR3 consists of 13 residues. V lost 0 bases to trimming and J lost 7 bases, with 9 bases between them. CDR1 and CDR2 from the germline V gene are KGHSH and LQKENI. V gene TRBV18 combines with J gene TRBJ1-1; D possibly corresponds to TRBD1 (6 bases). Input material: T cells isolated from PBMCs. This receptor was identified in a human donor in good health. CDR3 loop: CASSPPGAGEAFF. CDR3 nucleotide sequence: TGTGCCAGCTCACCACCGGGGGCGGGTGAAGCTTTCTTT.